The source of this T cell receptor beta chain is a study of blood T cells in healthy people across ages. Findings and caveats of the study: Diversity of TCR beta correlated strongly with naive T cell percentage. Donors of long life had a larger count of naive CD4+ cells and greater diversity than aged donors.

The CDR3 loop spans 14 amino acids. V was trimmed by 5 bases and J by 2 bases, leaving 13 bases between them. The germline gives CDR1 MNHEY, CDR2 SMNVEV (reference sequence). Alongside a J-beta primer mix, a sample-barcoded 5' primer served in a second PCR lasting roughly 7 to 11 cycles. A single record per CDR3 protein comes from TCRdb applying MiXCR to the 5' RACE reads. The sample contains around 1,600,000 distinct CDR3 sequences, 35% to 45% of which appear only once. In the case of this clonotype: Its specificity is unknown.

The TCR sequence derives from a woman aged 18 to 35 in good health. This chain connects TRBV27 to TRBJ2-7; D possibly corresponds to TRBD2 (6 bases). The sequenced sample was blood. The CDR3 DNA sequence: TGTGCCAGCAGTAGAGGGGACTTGACCTACGAGCAGTACTTC. This codes for CASSRGDLTYEQYF.